This T cell receptor beta chain was documented in a study of T cells in Graves' hyperthyroidism and ophthalmopathy. General study points: Most clonotypes expanded in the thyroid (above 0.001) were also present in blood. Patients with ophthalmopathy were separated from those with stable hyperthyroidism by a 13 V-J model.

The study defined stable Graves' hyperthyroidism as no ophthalmopathy progression within 18 months. The germline CDR1 and CDR2 sequences are SGHNT and YENEEA. The CDR3 runs 13 residues. V shed 4 bases and J shed 3 bases, with 10 bases lying between them. Using RNA transcripts as the source, TCR beta CDR3 regions were amplified. The HTBI set primed first-round TCR CDR3 RT-PCR. MiXCR, run by TCRdb on the multiplex PCR reads, gives a single entry per CDR3 protein. This sample has approximately 700,000 distinct CDR3 sequences, with 16% found just once. This clonotype was detected many times. The antigen remains unidentified.

Material for sequencing was blood. The V call is TRBV11-3, the J call TRBJ2-7, with D uncertain. The origin of this receptor is a man aged 18 to 30 with Graves' hyperthyroidism. The CDR3 loop reads CASSSDANYEQYF. The DNA for the CDR3 is TGTGCCAGCAGCTCAGACGCCAACTACGAGCAGTACTTC.